The subject of this entry is one T cell receptor (beta chain). The CDR3 is made up of 12 amino acids. CDR1 and CDR2 from the germline V gene are SQVTM and ANQGSEA. Trimming cost V 7 bases and J 4 bases, with 11 bases left between them. Using immunoSEQ multiplex PCR, the repertoire was profiled, and TCRdb retains in-frame clones only, with some absent. The data show 380,000 or so clones, approximately 85% seen once. The sample comes from a study of blood T cell repertoires in COVID-19. As for the study in general: The analysed material was cDNA or gDNA that came from T cells, B-cell-depleted T cells, or PBMCs.

Clinical history as reported by participants underpinned cohort assignment. The V gene is TRBV29-1, the J gene TRBJ1-3, with D maybe TRBD1 (5 bases). This clonotype was obtained from a woman in her 40s with acute COVID-19. Sequenced input: PBMCs or T cells enriched from blood (not recorded which). The CDR3 region is CSAQGLGNTIYF. The CDR3, as DNA: TGCAGCGCCCAGGGCCTCGGAAACACCATATATTTT.